A selection of T cell receptor beta chains follows, all from one sample in a study of blood T cell repertoires in COVID-19. Generated by immunoSEQ multiplex PCR, the TCRdb table keeps only in-frame clones and is missing some. The data contain roughly 100,000 clones, just under 85% of them singletons. The sequenced sample consisted of peripheral blood. These receptor sequences come from a woman of 80 years or more with active or convalescent COVID-19. CDR3s include the opening cysteine and the closing phenylalanine or tryptophan. The D gene is left open where the match is weak. Clone size is not always given. Where it is, it says once, few, many or a class for expanded clones.

V: TRBV6-5; D: .; size: few; J: TRBJ1-3; CDR3: CASRKQGTGNTIYF; DNA: TGTGCCAGCAGAAAACAGGGAACTGGAAACACCATATATTTT
V: TRBV19; D: TRBD1; size: .; J: TRBJ2-1; CDR3: CASSLEQGRYNEQFF; DNA: TGTGCCAGTAGCTTGGAACAGGGGAGATACAATGAGCAGTTCTTC
V: TRBV9; D: TRBD1; size: .; J: TRBJ1-5; CDR3: CASSAGTGSGSNQPQHF; DNA: TGTGCCAGCAGCGCCGGGACAGGATCTGGTAGCAATCAGCCCCAGCATTTT
V: TRBV28; D: .; size: .; J: TRBJ1-1; CDR3: CASNYGSNTEAFF; DNA: TGTGCCAGCAATTACGGGTCGAACACTGAAGCTTTCTTT
V: TRBV3-1/TRBV3-2; D: TRBD2; size: .; J: TRBJ2-5; CDR3: CASSRTSGTQETQYF; DNA: TGTGCCAGCAGCCGGACTAGCGGGACCCAAGAGACCCAGTACTTC
V: TRBV5-6; D: .; size: once; J: TRBJ2-3; CDR3: CASSSSDTQYF; DNA: TGTGCCAGCAGCTCCTCAGATACGCAGTATTTT
V: TRBV6-9; D: TRBD2; size: .; J: TRBJ2-1; CDR3: CASSYRTSGTYNEQFF; DNA: TGTGCCAGCAGTTATAGGACTAGCGGGACCTACAATGAGCAGTTCTTC
V: TRBV7-2; D: TRBD1; size: few; J: TRBJ1-2; CDR3: CASSLEQGARSYTF; DNA: TGTGCCAGCAGCTTAGAACAGGGGGCGCGGAGCTACACCTTC
V: TRBV2; D: TRBD1; size: .; J: TRBJ2-1; CDR3: CASLNGDRLYNEQFF; DNA: TGTGCCAGCCTGAATGGGGACAGGCTTTACAATGAGCAGTTCTTC
V: TRBV9; D: TRBD1; size: .; J: TRBJ1-5; CDR3: CASSQGGMEAQHF; DNA: TGTGCCAGCAGCCAGGGGGGAATGGAAGCCCAGCATTTT
V: TRBV2; D: TRBD1; size: .; J: TRBJ2-7; CDR3: CASRAGTGSYEQYF; DNA: TGTGCCAGCAGGGCGGGGACAGGATCCTACGAGCAGTACTTC
V: TRBV28; D: TRBD2; size: .; J: TRBJ2-1; CDR3: CASSPTSGRANEQFF; DNA: TGTGCCAGCAGTCCGACTAGCGGGAGGGCCAATGAGCAGTTCTTC
V: TRBV10-3; D: TRBD1; size: .; J: TRBJ1-4; CDR3: CAISNRGISEKLFF; DNA: TGTGCCATCAGTAACAGGGGGATTAGTGAAAAACTGTTTTTT
V: TRBV6-5; D: TRBD1; size: .; J: TRBJ2-5; CDR3: CASSWGRQGETQYF; DNA: TGTGCCAGCAGTTGGGGCAGACAGGGCGAGACCCAGTACTTC
V: TRBV27; D: .; size: .; J: TRBJ1-6; CDR3: CASSSVESNSPLHF; DNA: TGTGCCAGCAGTTCCGTGGAGTCCAATTCACCCCTCCACTTT
V: TRBV30; D: .; size: .; J: TRBJ1-6; CDR3: CAWSQRGSYNSPLHF; DNA: TGTGCCTGGAGCCAGCGGGGGTCCTATAATTCACCCCTCCACTTT
V: TRBV7-2; D: TRBD2; size: few; J: TRBJ2-5; CDR3: CASSSAGLAGMGETQYF; DNA: TGTGCCAGCAGCTCGGCAGGACTAGCGGGAATGGGAGAGACCCAGTACTTC
V: TRBV29-1; D: .; size: .; J: TRBJ1-1; CDR3: CSVVGGASEAFF; DNA: TGCAGCGTTGTTGGGGGGGCTAGTGAAGCTTTCTTT
V: TRBV27; D: .; size: .; J: TRBJ1-4; CDR3: CASSYDGDEKLFF; DNA: TGTGCCAGCAGTTACGACGGGGATGAAAAACTGTTTTTT
V: TRBV7-6; D: TRBD1; size: .; J: TRBJ2-7; CDR3: CASSRGPDRTYEQYF; DNA: TGTGCCAGCAGCCGAGGCCCGGACAGGACCTACGAGCAGTACTTC
V: TRBV5-4; D: TRBD1; size: .; J: TRBJ1-2; CDR3: CASSLGPDRGVGYTF; DNA: TGTGCCAGCAGCTTGGGCCCCGACAGGGGGGTTGGCTACACCTTC
V: TRBV7-9; D: TRBD1; size: once; J: TRBJ2-7; CDR3: CASSRTGQGLVEQYF; DNA: TGTGCCAGCAGCCGCACGGGACAGGGTTTGGTCGAGCAGTACTTC
V: TRBV11-2; D: TRBD2; size: .; J: TRBJ2-1; CDR3: CASSLGMGGSYNEQFF; DNA: TGTGCCAGCAGCTTAGGTATGGGGGGGTCCTACAATGAGCAGTTCTTC
V: TRBV6-1; D: TRBD1; size: .; J: TRBJ2-7; CDR3: CASSEVGTGIYEQYF; DNA: TGTGCCAGCAGTGAAGTAGGGACAGGGATCTACGAGCAGTACTTC
V: TRBV20-1; D: .; size: .; J: TRBJ2-3; CDR3: CSASYASVGTDTQYF; DNA: TGCAGTGCTAGTTATGCTAGCGTGGGCACAGATACGCAGTATTTT
V: TRBV11-3; D: .; size: .; J: TRBJ2-3; CDR3: CASSLARSTDTQYF; DNA: TGTGCCAGCAGCTTAGCCCGGTCCACAGATACGCAGTATTTT
V: TRBV10-3; D: .; size: .; J: TRBJ1-2; CDR3: CAIRTLGGDGYTF; DNA: TGTGCCATCAGAACCCTGGGGGGGGATGGCTACACCTTC
V: TRBV19; D: .; size: .; J: TRBJ1-1; CDR3: CASSMGLYTEAFF; DNA: TGTGCCAGTAGTATGGGACTGTACACTGAAGCTTTCTTT
V: TRBV6-2/TRBV6-3; D: .; size: few; J: TRBJ2-7; CDR3: CASSYPRGLAHSYEQYF; DNA: TGTGCCAGCAGTTACCCTCGGGGACTGGCGCACTCCTACGAGCAGTACTTC
V: TRBV6-5; D: .; size: .; J: TRBJ2-2; CDR3: CASSVDTGELFF; DNA: TGTGCCAGCAGCGTTGACACCGGGGAGCTGTTTTTT
V: TRBV24-1; D: TRBD1; size: .; J: TRBJ1-1; CDR3: CATGQGETTEAFF; DNA: TGTGCCACGGGACAGGGGGAGACCACTGAAGCTTTCTTT
V: TRBV7-2; D: TRBD1; size: .; J: TRBJ1-1; CDR3: CASSLSPGQGTEAFF; DNA: TGTGCCAGCAGCTTAAGTCCGGGACAGGGCACTGAAGCTTTCTTT
V: TRBV6-5; D: TRBD1; size: once; J: TRBJ1-1; CDR3: CASSYTGTGGTEAFF; DNA: TGTGCCAGCAGCTATACCGGGACAGGGGGCACTGAAGCTTTCTTT
V: TRBV19; D: TRBD1; size: .; J: TRBJ2-7; CDR3: CASSGRDRDTIIDSYEQYF; DNA: TGTGCCAGTAGTGGAAGGGACAGAGACACAATAATAGACTCCTACGAGCAGTACTTC
V: TRBV9; D: .; size: .; J: TRBJ1-1; CDR3: CASSPGTGGAFF; DNA: TGTGCCAGCAGCCCGGGGACCGGGGGTGCTTTCTTT
V: TRBV28; D: .; size: .; J: TRBJ1-5; CDR3: CASRPQGYGGQPQHF; DNA: TGTGCCAGTAGACCTCAGGGATACGGGGGTCAGCCCCAGCATTTT
V: TRBV5-6; D: .; size: once; J: TRBJ1-1; CDR3: CASSYEHEAFF; DNA: TGTGCCAGCAGCTATGAACATGAAGCTTTCTTT
V: TRBV7-3; D: .; size: few; J: TRBJ1-2; CDR3: CASSLTGDGQTGYTF; DNA: TGTGCCAGCAGCTTAACGGGGGATGGACAGACCGGCTACACCTTC
V: TRBV6-5; D: .; size: .; J: TRBJ1-2; CDR3: CASSYSGQYGYTF; DNA: TGTGCCAGCAGTTACTCTGGTCAGTATGGCTACACCTTC
V: TRBV27; D: TRBD1; size: .; J: TRBJ1-6; CDR3: CASSFQAGQVYNSPLHF; DNA: TGTGCCAGCAGTTTTCAAGCGGGACAGGTCTATAATTCACCCCTCCACTTT
V: TRBV28; D: TRBD2; size: .; J: TRBJ2-7; CDR3: CASQAQAGEEQYF; DNA: TGTGCCAGTCAGGCCCAGGCGGGGGAGGAGCAGTACTTC
V: TRBV28; D: .; size: few; J: TRBJ1-3; CDR3: CASKGTSRGNTIYF; DNA: TGTGCCAGCAAAGGGACTTCACGGGGAAACACCATATATTTT
V: TRBV3-1/TRBV3-2; D: TRBD1; size: .; J: TRBJ1-6; CDR3: CASSQGTGGSPLHF; DNA: TGTGCCAGCAGCCAAGGGACAGGGGGCTCACCCCTCCACTTT
V: TRBV19; D: TRBD1; size: .; J: TRBJ2-3; CDR3: CASSIGTGTGSMRTDTQYF; DNA: TGTGCCAGTAGTATAGGAACCGGGACAGGGTCTATGAGGACAGATACGCAGTATTTT
V: TRBV2; D: .; size: .; J: TRBJ2-3; CDR3: CASRPRARRTDTQYF; DNA: TGTGCCAGCAGACCAAGGGCCAGGAGGACAGATACGCAGTATTTT
V: TRBV7-2; D: TRBD1; size: .; J: TRBJ1-3; CDR3: CASSRRTGGSGNTIYF; DNA: TGTGCCAGCAGCCGTCGGACAGGGGGCTCTGGAAACACCATATATTTT
V: TRBV2; D: .; size: .; J: TRBJ2-5; CDR3: CASSKNDRTETQYF; DNA: TGTGCCAGCAGTAAAAACGACAGAACAGAGACCCAGTACTTC
V: TRBV20-1; D: .; size: .; J: TRBJ1-5; CDR3: CSASLTENQPQHF; DNA: TGCAGTGCTAGTTTGACGGAGAATCAGCCCCAGCATTTT
V: TRBV5-6; D: TRBD1; size: few; J: TRBJ2-7; CDR3: CASSKTGVIGQYF; DNA: TGTGCCAGCAGCAAGACAGGGGTTATAGGGCAGTACTTC
V: TRBV11-3; D: TRBD2; size: .; J: TRBJ2-1; CDR3: CASSSLARTRQFF; DNA: TGTGCCAGCAGCTCACTTGCGAGGACTAGGCAGTTCTTC
V: TRBV7-9; D: .; size: .; J: TRBJ1-3; CDR3: CASSSAGLSGNTIYF; DNA: TGTGCCAGCAGCTCCGCAGGGTTGTCTGGAAACACCATATATTTT
V: TRBV27; D: .; size: once; J: TRBJ1-2; CDR3: CASGAGRAYGYTF; DNA: TGTGCCAGCGGGGCGGGACGCGCCTATGGCTACACCTTC
V: TRBV13; D: TRBD1; size: .; J: TRBJ2-5; CDR3: CASSRQGQGETQYF; DNA: TGTGCCAGCAGCAGACAGGGGCAAGGCGAGACCCAGTACTTC
V: TRBV18; D: TRBD1; size: .; J: TRBJ2-4; CDR3: CASSPRLVTGVAKNIQYF; DNA: TGTGCCAGCTCACCGCGCCTGGTGACAGGGGTCGCCAAAAACATTCAGTACTTC
V: TRBV6-4; D: TRBD1; size: few; J: TRBJ1-6; CDR3: CASRDGQGQNSPLHF; DNA: TGTGCCAGCAGGGATGGACAGGGGCAAAATTCACCCCTCCACTTT